Here is one T cell receptor beta chain with its context. This record comes from a study of chemoradiotherapy in HPV16-positive cancers. Looking at the study overall: Candidate HPV-specific clones and shared TCR motifs came from two HPV16-positive patients.

V dropped 4 bases and J dropped 0; count of bases not matched to a gene: 19. CDR3 length: 20 residues. From germline, CDR1 is MGHRA and CDR2 YSYEKL. TCRdb's table, derived via immunoSEQ multiplex PCR, lists solely in-frame clones and lacks some. Of 12,000 to 15,000 clones listed, under 95% are singletons. Repeated repertoire sampling spanned the course of chemoradiotherapy. The rearrangement joins TRBV4-1 to TRBJ2-3, with TRBD2 matching 7 bases. The sequences come from blood, collected from a patient who underwent chemoradiotherapy. This TCR was recovered from a human donor with HPV-associated anogenital cancer. CDR3 nucleotide sequence: TGCGCCAGCAGCCCGCTCCCAGCGGGGTTGCGCTCCTCTAGCACAGATACGCAGTATTTT. Translated: CASSPLPAGLRSSSTDTQYF.